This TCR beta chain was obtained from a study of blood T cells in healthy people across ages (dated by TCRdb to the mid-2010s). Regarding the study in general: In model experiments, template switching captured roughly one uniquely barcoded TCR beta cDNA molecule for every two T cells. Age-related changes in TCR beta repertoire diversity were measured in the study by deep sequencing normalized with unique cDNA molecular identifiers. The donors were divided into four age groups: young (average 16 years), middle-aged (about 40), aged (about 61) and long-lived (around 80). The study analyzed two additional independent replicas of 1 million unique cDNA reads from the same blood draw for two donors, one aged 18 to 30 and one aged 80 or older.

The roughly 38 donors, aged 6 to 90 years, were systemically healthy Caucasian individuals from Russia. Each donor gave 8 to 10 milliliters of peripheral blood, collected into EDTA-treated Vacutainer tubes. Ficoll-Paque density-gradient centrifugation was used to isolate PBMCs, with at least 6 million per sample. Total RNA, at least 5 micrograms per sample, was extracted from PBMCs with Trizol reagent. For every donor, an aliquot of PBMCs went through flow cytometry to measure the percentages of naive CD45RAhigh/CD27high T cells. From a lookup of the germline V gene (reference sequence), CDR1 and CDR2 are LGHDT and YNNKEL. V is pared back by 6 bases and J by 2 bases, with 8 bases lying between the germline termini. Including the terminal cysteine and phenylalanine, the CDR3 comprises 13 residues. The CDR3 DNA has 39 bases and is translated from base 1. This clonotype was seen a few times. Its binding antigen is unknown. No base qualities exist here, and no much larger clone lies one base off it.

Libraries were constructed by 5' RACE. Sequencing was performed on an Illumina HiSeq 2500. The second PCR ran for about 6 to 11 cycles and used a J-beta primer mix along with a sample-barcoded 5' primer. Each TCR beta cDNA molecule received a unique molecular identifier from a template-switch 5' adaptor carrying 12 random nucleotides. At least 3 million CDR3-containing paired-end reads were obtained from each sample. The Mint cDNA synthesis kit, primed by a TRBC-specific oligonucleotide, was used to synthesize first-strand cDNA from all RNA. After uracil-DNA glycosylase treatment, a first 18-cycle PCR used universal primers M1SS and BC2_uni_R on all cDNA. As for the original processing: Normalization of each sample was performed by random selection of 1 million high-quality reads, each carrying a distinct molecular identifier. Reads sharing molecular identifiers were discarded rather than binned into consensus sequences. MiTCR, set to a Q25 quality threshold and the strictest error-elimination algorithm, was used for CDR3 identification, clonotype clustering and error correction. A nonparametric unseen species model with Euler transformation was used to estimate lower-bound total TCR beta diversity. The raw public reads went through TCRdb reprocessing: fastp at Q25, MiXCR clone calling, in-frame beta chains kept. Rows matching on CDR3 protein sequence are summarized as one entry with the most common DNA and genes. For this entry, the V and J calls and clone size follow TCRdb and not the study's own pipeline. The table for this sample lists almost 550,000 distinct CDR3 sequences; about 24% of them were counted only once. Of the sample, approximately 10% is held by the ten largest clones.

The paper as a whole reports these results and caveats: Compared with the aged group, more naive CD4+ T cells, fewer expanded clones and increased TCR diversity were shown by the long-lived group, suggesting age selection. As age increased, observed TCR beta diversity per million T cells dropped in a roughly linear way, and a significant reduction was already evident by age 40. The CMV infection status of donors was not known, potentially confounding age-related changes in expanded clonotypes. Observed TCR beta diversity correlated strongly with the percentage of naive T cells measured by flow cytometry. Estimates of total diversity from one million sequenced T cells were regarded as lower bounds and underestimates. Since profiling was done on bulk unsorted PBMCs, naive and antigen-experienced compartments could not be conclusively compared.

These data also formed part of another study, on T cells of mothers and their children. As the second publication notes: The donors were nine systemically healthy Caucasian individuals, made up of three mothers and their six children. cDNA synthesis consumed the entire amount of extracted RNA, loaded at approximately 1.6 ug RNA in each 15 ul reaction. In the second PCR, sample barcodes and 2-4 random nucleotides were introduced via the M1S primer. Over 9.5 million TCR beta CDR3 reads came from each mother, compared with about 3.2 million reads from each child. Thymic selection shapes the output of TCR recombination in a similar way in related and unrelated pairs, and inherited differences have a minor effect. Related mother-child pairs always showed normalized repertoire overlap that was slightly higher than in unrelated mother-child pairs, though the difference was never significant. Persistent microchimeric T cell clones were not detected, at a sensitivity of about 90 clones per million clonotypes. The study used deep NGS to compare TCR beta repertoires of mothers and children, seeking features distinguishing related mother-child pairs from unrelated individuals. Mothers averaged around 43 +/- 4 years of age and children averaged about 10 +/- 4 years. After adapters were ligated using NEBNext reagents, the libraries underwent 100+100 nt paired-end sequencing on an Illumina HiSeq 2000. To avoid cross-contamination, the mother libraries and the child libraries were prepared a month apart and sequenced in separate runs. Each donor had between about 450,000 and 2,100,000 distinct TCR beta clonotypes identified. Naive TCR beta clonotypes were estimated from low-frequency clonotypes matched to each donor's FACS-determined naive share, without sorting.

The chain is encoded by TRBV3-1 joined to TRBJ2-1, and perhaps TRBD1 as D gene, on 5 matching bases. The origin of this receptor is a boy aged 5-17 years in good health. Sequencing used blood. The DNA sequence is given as TGTGCCAGCAGTCAGGGAACCTACAATGAGCAGTTCTTC. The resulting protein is CASSQGTYNEQFF.